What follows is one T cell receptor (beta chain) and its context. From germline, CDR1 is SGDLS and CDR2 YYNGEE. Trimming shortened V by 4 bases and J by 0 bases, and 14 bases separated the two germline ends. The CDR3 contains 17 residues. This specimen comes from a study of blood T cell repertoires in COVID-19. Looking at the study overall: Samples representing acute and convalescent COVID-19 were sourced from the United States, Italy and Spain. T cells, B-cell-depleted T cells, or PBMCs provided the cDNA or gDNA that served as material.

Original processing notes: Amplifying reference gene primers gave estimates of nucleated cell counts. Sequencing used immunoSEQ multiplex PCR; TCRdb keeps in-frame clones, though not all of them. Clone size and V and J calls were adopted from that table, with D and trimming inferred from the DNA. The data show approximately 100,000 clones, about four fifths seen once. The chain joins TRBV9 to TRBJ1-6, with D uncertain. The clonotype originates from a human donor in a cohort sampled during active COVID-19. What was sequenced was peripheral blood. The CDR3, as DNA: TGTGCCAGCAGCTCAACAGAAACCCCCTCCTATAATTCACCCCTCCACTTT. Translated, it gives CASSSTETPSYNSPLHF.